The 9 T cell receptor beta chains presented below share a single source sample, sequenced in a study of T cell clonality in common variable immunodeficiency. The assay was immunoSEQ multiplex PCR, and TCRdb's table has in-frame clones only and misses some. This sample comprises 40,000 to 65,000 clones, none seen once only. Sequencing input: peripheral blood mononuclear cells. The source is a person between 18 and 75 years old in good health.

This clone was seen repeatedly, ten times or more. Read sequence stops 3 residues before the CDR3 end, and the germline J gene provides the missing end. The rearrangement joins TRBV4-2 to TRBJ1-1; 9 bases are a match to TRBD1. Germline V gene lookup returns CDR1 LGHNA and CDR2 YNFKEQ. With 1 base clipped from V and 3 bases from J, the junction kept 3 bases outside the gene matches. This CDR3 has 15 residues. The CDR3 bases that were read are TGTGCCAGCAGCCAAGCGACAGGGGGTCACACTGAA. This sequence encodes CASSQATGGHTE. The CDR3 as a whole reads CASSQATGGHTEAFF.

This clone was seen at least ten times. The read ends 3 residues early relative to the CDR3; the germline J gene fills the gap. The chain combines TRBV12-5 with TRBJ1-2; tentatively, D is TRBD1 (6 bases). The CDR3 runs 15 residues. Germline V lookup: CDR1 LGHNT, CDR2 FRNRAP. Trimming stripped 6 bases from V and 1 base from J, with 15 bases between. The CDR3 sequence is CASGHQGISNYGYTF. The part of the CDR3 DNA that was read is TGTGCTAGTGGACACCAGGGGATCAGTAACTATGGC.

Ten or more counts support this clone. Sequencing ends 3 residues short of the CDR3 end; the germline J gene provides the rest. V usage is TRBV20-1 and J usage is TRBJ2-1; D gene unclear. The length of the CDR3 is 15 residues. V lost 0 bases and J lost 8, with 17 bases in between. CDR1 and CDR2 (germline): DFQATT, SNEGSKA (reference sequence). The CDR3 spells CSARDWSRSQDEQFF. Partial CDR3 DNA: TGCAGTGCTAGAGATTGGAGCAGGTCCCAAGATGAG.

As concerns this clone: The CDR3 extends 3 residues past the end of the read, so its final part is completed from the germline J gene. The chain is built from TRBV7-9 and TRBJ1-2; D not resolved. This CDR3 contains 14 residues. The V gene's germline CDR1 is SEHNR and CDR2 FQNEAQ (reference sequence). CDR3: CASSLAGSSYDYTF. CDR3 bases read: TGTGCCAGCAGCTTAGCGGGTAGCTCCTACGAC.

This clone was observed at least ten times. The read falls 3 residues short of the CDR3 end, and the missing part is taken from the germline J gene. The rearrangement links TRBV19 to TRBJ2-3; TRBD2 matches at 11 bases. Trimming cost V 5 bases and J 0 bases; bases outside gene matches: 7. Germline-derived CDR1 and CDR2 are LNHDA and SQIVND (reference sequence). CDR3 size: 17 residues. CDR3 amino acids: CASSSQIAGGSTDTQYF. The part of the CDR3 DNA that was read is TGTGCCAGTAGTTCCCAAATAGCGGGAGGGAGCACAGATACG.

The table lists this clone with many counts. The CDR3 end lies 3 residues beyond the end of the read and is filled in from the germline J gene. V gene TRBV18 combines with J gene TRBJ2-2; TRBD2 matches at 13 bases. Germline V CDR1 and CDR2: KGHSH, LQKENI. The CDR3 has 22 residues. After removal of 2 bases from V and 1 base from J, the junction contained 16 bases not matched to a gene. The covered CDR3 bases are TGTGCCAGCTCACCAATAGCGGTTGTCGGGACTAGCGGGAAGGTGAACACCGGGGAG. Translating it yields CASSPIAVVGTSGKVNTGE. In full, the CDR3 is CASSPIAVVGTSGKVNTGELFF.

This clone was counted between two and nine times. A far larger clone is only one base removed, so a read error is likely. The sequenced fragment ends 3 residues before the CDR3 boundary, so the rest is inferred from the germline J gene. The chain employs TRBV18 and TRBJ2-4, with D possibly TRBD1 on 6 matching bases. This CDR3 has 14 residues. Germline CDR1 KGHSH, CDR2 LQKENI. The sequenced part of the CDR3 DNA is TGTGCCTGCTCACCATCCGGGACAACAAACATT. This gives the protein CACSPSGTTNI. The entire CDR3 protein reads CACSPSGTTNIQYF.

This clone was detected many times. The observed sequence ends 3 residues before the CDR3 terminus, with the missing tail filled in from the germline J gene. The chain carries TRBV6-4 and TRBJ2-5; TRBD2 aligns across 11 bases. Germline V gene sequence: CDR1 MRHNA, CDR2 SNTAGT. CDR3 length: 15 residues. With 3 bases clipped from V and 1 base from J, the junction kept 1 base outside the gene matches. The CDR3: CASSETSGSQETQYF. Incomplete CDR3 DNA: TGTGCCAGCAGTGAAACTAGCGGGAGCCAAGAGACC.

This clone has a count of ten or more. Read coverage stops 3 residues before the CDR3 terminus; the germline J gene supplies the remainder. The chain is built from TRBV30 and TRBJ2-3, with TRBD2 identical over 9 bases. The CDR3 totals 14 residues. J lost 5 bases, V lost 2 bases, and 5 bases had no gene match. The germline gives CDR1 GTSNPN, CDR2 SVGIG (reference sequence). CDR3 protein: CAWSPGLAIDTQYF. The sequenced CDR3 bases are TGTGCCTGGAGTCCGGGACTAGCAATAGATACG.